This T cell receptor (beta chain) appears in the sequencing data of a study of cytomegalovirus exposure and HLA in healthy donors. The overall study: From 150 million to 200 million T cells, an earlier analysis saw approximately 110 million unique TCR beta sequences.

This clone appeared a few times. V was clipped by 2 bases and J by 1 base, with 5 bases between them. The CDR3 extends over 13 amino acids. CDR1 and CDR2 from the germline V gene are SGHAT and FQNNGV. Primers: 60 Vbeta forward and 13 Jbeta reverse. TCRdb's copy holds only in-frame clones and misses some; the assay was immunoSEQ multiplex PCR. The profile shows around 68,000 clones, approximately 72% of them singletons. This chain uses TRBV11-2 with TRBJ1-1; unclear D gene. The source of this sequence is a young woman in good health and CMV-seropositive. Input material: PBMCs. CDR3 bases: TGTGCCAGCAGCTTAAAGCGGAACACTGAAGCTTTCTTT. This sequence encodes CASSLKRNTEAFF.